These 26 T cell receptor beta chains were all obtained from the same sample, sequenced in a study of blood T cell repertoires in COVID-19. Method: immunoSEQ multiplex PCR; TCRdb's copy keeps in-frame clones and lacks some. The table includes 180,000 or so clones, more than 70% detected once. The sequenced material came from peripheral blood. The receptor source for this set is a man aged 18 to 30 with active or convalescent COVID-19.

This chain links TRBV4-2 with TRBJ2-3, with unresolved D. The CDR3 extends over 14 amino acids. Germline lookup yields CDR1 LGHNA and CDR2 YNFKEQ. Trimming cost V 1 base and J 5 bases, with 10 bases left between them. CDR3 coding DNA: TGTGCCAGCAGCCAAGTTGCGTTCCAAGATACGCAGTATTTT. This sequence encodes CASSQVAFQDTQYF.

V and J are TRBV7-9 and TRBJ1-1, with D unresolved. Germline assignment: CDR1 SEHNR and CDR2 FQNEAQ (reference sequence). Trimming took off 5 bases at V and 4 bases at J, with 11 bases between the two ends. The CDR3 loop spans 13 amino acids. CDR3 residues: CASSIYGGTEAFF. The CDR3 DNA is TGTGCCAGCAGCATATATGGAGGCACTGAAGCTTTCTTT.

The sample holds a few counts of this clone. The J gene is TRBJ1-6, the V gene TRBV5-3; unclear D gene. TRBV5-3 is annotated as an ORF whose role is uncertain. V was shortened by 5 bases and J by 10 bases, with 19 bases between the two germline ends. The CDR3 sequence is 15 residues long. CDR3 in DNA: TGTGCCAGAAGGCAACCTGGGCTGATTGGATCACCCCTCCACTTT. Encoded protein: CARRQPGLIGSPLHF.

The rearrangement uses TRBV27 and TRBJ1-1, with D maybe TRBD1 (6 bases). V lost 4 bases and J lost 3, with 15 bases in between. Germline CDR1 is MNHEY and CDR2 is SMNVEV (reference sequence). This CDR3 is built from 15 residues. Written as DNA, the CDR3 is TGTGCCAGCAGTTCCTACAGGGTGGGGGACACTGAAGCTTTCTTT. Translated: CASSSYRVGDTEAFF.

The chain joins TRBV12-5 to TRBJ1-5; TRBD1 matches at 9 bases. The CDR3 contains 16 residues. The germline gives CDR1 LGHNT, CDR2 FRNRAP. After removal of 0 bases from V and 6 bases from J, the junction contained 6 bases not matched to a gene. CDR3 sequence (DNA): TGTGCTAGTGGTTTGGTACTGGGACAGGGTGGTCAGCCCCAGCATTTT. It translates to CASGLVLGQGGQPQHF.

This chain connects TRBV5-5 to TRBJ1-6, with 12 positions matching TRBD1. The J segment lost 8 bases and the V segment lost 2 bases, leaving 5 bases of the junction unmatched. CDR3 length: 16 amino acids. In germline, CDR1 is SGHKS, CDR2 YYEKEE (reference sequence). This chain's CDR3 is CASSLQGQGAYSPLHF. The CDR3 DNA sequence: TGTGCCAGCAGCTTACAGGGACAGGGGGCTTATTCACCCCTCCACTTT. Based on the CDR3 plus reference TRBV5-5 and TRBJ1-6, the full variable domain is DAGVTQSPTHLIKTRGQQVTLRCSPISGHKSVSWYQQVLGQGPQFIFQYYEKEERGRGNFPDRFSARQFPNYSSELNVNALLLGDSALYLCASSLQGQGAYSPLHFGNGTRLTVT.

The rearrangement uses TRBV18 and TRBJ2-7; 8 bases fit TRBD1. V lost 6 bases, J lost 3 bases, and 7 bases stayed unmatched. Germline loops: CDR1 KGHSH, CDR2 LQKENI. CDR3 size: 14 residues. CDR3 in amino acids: CASSPDRDDYEQYF. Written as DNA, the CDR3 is TGTGCCAGCTCCCCGGACAGGGATGACTACGAGCAGTACTTC.

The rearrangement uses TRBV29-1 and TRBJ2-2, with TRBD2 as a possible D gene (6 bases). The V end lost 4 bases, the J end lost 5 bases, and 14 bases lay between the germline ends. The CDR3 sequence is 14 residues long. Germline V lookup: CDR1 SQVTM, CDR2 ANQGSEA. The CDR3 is CSVARMSGTGELFF. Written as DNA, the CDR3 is TGCAGCGTTGCGAGAATGAGCGGGACCGGGGAGCTGTTTTTT.

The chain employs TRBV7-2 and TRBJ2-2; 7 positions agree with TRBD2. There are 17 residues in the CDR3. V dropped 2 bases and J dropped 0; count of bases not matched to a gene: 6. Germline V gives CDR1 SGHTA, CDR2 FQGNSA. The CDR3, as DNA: TGTGCCAGCAGCTTATTGAGTCTAGCGGCGAACACCGGGGAGCTGTTTTTT. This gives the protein CASSLLSLAANTGELFF. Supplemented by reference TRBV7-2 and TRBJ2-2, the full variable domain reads GAGVSQSPSNKVTEKGKDVELRCDPISGHTALYWYRQSLGQGLEFLIYFQGNSAPDKSGLPSDRFSAERTGGSVSTLTIQRTQQEDSAVYLCASSLLSLAANTGELFFGEGSRLTVL.

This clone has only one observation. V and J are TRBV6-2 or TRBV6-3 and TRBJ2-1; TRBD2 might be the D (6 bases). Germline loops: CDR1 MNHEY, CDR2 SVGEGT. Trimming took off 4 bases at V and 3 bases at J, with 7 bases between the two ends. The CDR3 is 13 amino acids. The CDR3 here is CASSWTIYNEQFF. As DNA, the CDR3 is TGTGCCAGCAGTTGGACTATCTACAATGAGCAGTTCTTC.

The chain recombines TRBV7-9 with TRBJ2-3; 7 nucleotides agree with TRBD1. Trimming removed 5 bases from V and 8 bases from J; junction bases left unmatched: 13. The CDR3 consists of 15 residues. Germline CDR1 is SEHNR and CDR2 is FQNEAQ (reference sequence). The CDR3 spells CASSLTTGAGATQYF. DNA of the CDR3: TGTGCCAGCAGCCTCACTACAGGGGCCGGGGCTACGCAGTATTTT.

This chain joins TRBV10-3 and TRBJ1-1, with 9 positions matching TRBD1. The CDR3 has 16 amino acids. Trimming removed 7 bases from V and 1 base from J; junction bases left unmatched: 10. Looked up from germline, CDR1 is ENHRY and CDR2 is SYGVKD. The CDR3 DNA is TGTGCCATCACATCAGCGACAGGGGGAAGGAACACTGAAGCTTTCTTT. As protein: CAITSATGGRNTEAFF.

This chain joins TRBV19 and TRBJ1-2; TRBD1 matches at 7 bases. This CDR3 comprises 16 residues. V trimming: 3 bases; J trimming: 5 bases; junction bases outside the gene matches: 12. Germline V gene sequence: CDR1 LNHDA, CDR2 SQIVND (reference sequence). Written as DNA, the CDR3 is TGTGCCAGTAGTATCCAGGGGGGCAGTTCAAATTATGGCTACACCTTC. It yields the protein CASSIQGGSSNYGYTF.

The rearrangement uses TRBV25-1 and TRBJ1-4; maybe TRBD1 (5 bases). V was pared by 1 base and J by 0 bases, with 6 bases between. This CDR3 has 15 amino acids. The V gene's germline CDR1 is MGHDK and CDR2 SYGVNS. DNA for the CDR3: TGTGCCAGCAGTGAATCGGGGGCAACTAATGAAAAACTGTTTTTT. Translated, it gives CASSESGATNEKLFF.

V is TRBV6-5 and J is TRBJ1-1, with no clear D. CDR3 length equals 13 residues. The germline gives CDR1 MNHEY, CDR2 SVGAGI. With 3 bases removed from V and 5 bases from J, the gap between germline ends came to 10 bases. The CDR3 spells CASSYLVGTEAFF. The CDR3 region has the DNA TGTGCCAGCAGTTATCTAGTTGGGACTGAAGCTTTCTTT.

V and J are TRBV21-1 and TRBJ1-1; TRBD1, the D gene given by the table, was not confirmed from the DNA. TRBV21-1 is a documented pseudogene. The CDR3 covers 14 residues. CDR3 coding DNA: TGTGCCAGCAGCAAAAACGGACAAGACACTGAAGCTTTCTTT. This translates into CASSKNGQDTEAFF.

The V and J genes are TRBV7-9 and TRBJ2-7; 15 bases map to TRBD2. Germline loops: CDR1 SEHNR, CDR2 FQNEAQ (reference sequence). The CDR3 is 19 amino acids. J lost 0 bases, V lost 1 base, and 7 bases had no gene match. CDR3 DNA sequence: TGTGCCAGCAGCTTAGGGACTAGCGGGAGGGCTTCCCACTCCTACGAGCAGTACTTC. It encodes CASSLGTSGRASHSYEQYF.

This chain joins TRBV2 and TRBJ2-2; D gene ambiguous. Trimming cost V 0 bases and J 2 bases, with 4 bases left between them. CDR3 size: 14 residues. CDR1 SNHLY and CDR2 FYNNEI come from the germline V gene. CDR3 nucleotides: TGTGCCAGCAGTGAAGCGCGTAACACCGGGGAGCTGTTTTTT. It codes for CASSEARNTGELFF. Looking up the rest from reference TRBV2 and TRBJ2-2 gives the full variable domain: EPEVTQTPSHQVTQMGQEVILRCVPISNHLYFYWYRQILGQKVEFLVSFYNNEISEKSEIFDDQFSVERPDGSNFTLKIRSTKLEDSAMYFCASSEARNTGELFFGEGSRLTVL.

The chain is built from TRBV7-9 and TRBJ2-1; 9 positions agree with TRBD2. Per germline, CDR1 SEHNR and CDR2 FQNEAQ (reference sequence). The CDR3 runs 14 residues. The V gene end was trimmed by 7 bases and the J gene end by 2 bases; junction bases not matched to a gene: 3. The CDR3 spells CASNAGGTYNEQFF. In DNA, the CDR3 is TGTGCCAGCAACGCGGGGGGGACCTACAATGAGCAGTTCTTC.

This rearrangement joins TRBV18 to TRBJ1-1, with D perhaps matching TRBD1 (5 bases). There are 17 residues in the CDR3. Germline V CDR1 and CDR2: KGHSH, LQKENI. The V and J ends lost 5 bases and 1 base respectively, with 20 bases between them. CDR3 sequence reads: CASSKGQGLKPNTEAFF. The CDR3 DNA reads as TGTGCCAGCTCAAAGGGGCAGGGCCTAAAACCGAACACTGAAGCTTTCTTT. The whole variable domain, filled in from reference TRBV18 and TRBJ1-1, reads NAGVMQNPRHLVRRRGQEARLRCSPMKGHSHVYWYRQLPEEGLKFMVYLQKENIIDESGMPKERFSAEFPKEGPSILRIQQVVRGDSAAYFCASSKGQGLKPNTEAFFGQGTRLTVV.

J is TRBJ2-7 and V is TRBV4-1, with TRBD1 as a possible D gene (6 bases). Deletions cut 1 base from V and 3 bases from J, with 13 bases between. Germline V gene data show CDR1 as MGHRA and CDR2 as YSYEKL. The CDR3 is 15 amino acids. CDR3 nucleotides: TGCGCCAGCAGCCAAGCGGTAACAGGGATCTACGAGCAGTACTTC. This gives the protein CASSQAVTGIYEQYF.

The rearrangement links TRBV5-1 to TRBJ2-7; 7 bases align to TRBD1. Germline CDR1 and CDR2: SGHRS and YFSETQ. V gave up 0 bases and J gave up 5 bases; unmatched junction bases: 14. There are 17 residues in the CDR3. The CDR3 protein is CASSLAARTGYVHEQYF. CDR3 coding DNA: TGCGCCAGCAGCTTGGCCGCCAGGACAGGATACGTCCACGAGCAGTACTTC.

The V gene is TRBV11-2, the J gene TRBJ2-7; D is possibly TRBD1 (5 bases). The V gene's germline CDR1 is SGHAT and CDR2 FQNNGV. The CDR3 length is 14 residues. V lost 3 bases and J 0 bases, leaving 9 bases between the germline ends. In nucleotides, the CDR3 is TGTGCCAGCAGCTTCATGACAGTCTCCTACGAGCAGTACTTC. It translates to CASSFMTVSYEQYF.

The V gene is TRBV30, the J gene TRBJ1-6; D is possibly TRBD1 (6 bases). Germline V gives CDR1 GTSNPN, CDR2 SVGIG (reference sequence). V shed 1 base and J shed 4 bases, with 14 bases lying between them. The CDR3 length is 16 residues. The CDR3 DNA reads TGTGCCTGGAGTGCACTCAGGGGCCCTTATAATTCACCCCTCCACTTT. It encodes CAWSALRGPYNSPLHF.

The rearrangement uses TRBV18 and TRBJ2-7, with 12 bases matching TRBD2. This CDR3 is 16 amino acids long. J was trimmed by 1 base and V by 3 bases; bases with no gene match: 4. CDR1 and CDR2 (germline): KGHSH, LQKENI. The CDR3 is CASSPGLAGGSYEQYF. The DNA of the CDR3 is TGTGCCAGCTCACCCGGGCTAGCGGGGGGGTCCTACGAGCAGTACTTC.

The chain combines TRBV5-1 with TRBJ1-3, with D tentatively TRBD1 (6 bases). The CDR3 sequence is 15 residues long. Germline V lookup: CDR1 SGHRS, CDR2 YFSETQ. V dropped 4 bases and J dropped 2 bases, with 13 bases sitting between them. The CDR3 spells CASSPGTSTGNTIYF. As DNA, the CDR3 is TGCGCCAGCAGCCCTGGGACATCAACTGGAAACACCATATATTTT.